This T cell receptor (beta chain) was sequenced for a study of cytomegalovirus exposure and HLA in healthy donors. A few counts support this clone. Both 60 Vbeta primers and 13 Jbeta primers went into the PCR. Profiling relied on immunoSEQ multiplex PCR, and the TCRdb table lists in-frame clones only, not all of them. The sample holds approximately 82,000 clones, approximately 65% seen once. This TCR was sampled from a woman in her 30s in good health and CMV-seropositive. Sequencing input: PBMCs.

The chain's CDR3 is CASMKQAVYGYTF. The CDR3 DNA is TGTGCCAGCATGAAACAGGCGGTCTATGGCTACACCTTC. The chain couples TRBV2 to TRBJ1-2, with D possibly matching TRBD1 (5 bases). Trimming removed 7 bases from V and 4 bases from J, with 13 bases in between. The CDR3 has 13 amino acids. CDR1 and CDR2 (germline): SNHLY, FYNNEI.